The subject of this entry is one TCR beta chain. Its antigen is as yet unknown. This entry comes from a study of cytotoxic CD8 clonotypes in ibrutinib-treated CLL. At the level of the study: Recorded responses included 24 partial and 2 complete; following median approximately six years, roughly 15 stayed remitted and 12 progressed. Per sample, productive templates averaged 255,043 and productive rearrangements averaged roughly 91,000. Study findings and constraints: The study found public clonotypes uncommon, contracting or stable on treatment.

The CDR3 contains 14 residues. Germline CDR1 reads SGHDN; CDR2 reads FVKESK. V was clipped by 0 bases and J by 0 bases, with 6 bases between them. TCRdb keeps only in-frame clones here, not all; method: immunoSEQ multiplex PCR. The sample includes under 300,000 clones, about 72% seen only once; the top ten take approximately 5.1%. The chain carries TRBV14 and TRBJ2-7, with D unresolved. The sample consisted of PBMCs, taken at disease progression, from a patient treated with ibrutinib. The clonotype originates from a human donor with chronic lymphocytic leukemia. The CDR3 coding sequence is TGTGCCAGCAGCCAAGACCCAGGCTCCTACGAGCAGTACTTC. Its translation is CASSQDPGSYEQYF.